The TCR beta chain under discussion was sequenced for a study of cytomegalovirus exposure and HLA in healthy donors. Study overall: Some 85 million unique TCRs from HLA-typed donors were held in an early data release.

Overall study results and limits: Accounts indicate the classifier identified cytomegalovirus status with strong specificity and sensitivity. Later on, an analysis tied around 17,000 TCR beta sequences to HLA alleles at 0.05 false discovery rate. Some V segments could not be told apart, so they were left out, TRBV6-2 and TRBV6-3 among them.

V shed 1 base, J shed 3 bases, and the junction held 4 bases outside the gene matches. In germline, CDR1 is KGHSH, CDR2 LQKENI. The CDR3 sequence is 15 residues long. PCR amplification relied on 60 Vbeta primers (plus 13 Jbeta primers). The method was immunoSEQ multiplex PCR; TCRdb's version includes in-frame clones alone and lacks a portion of them. The data contain some 95,000 clones, roughly 71% of them singletons. This clone was recorded only once. No antigen is known for it. Sequenced sample: PBMCs. This clonotype was obtained from a woman aged 40 to 49 in good health and CMV-seronegative. V and J are TRBV18 and TRBJ2-3; 7 nucleotides match TRBD1. Here the CDR3 DNA reads TGTGCCAGCTCACCACAAGACAGGGCTACAGATACGCAGTATTTT. It yields the protein CASSPQDRATDTQYF.